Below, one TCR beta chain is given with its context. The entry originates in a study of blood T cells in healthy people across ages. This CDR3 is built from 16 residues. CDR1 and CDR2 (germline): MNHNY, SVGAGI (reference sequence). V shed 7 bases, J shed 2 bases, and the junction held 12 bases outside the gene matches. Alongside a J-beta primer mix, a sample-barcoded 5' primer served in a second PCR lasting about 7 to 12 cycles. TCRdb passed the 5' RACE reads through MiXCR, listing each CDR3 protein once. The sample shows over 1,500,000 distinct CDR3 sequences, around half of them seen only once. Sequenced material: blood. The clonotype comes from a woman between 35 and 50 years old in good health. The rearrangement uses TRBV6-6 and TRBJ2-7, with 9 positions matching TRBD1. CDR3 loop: CASIETPGQGTYEQYF. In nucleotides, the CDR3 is TGTGCCAGCATCGAAACTCCGGGACAGGGTACCTACGAGCAGTACTTC.